One and the same sample provided the 3 T cell receptor beta chains below, sequenced in a study of T cells in Graves' hyperthyroidism and ophthalmopathy. Amplified regions were TCR beta CDR3 sequences from RNA transcripts. Using the HTBI primer set, a first-round RT-PCR was run on the TCR CDR3. TCRdb reanalysed the multiplex PCR reads using MiXCR and keeps one entry per CDR3 protein. The sample includes about 290,000 distinct CDR3 sequences, less than 20% of them seen just once. The sample was blood. Every receptor here comes from a man over 45 with Graves' ophthalmopathy.

The chain is built from TRBV4-1 and TRBJ2-5; a weak D match, TRBD1 (6 bases). In germline, CDR1 is MGHRA, CDR2 YSYEKL. The V gene lost 0 bases and the J gene lost 5 bases, with 25 bases spanning the gap. There are 19 residues in the CDR3. The CDR3 sequence: CASSQDRDSGRGGEETQYF. CDR3 nucleotides: TGCGCCAGCAGCCAAGATAGGGATTCGGGGCGAGGGGGTGAGGAGACCCAGTACTTC.

At least ten counts were recorded for this clonotype. The chain employs TRBV18 and TRBJ1-5; 7 bases are shared with TRBD1. This CDR3 is built from 16 residues. V lost 3 bases, J lost 4 bases, and 9 bases stayed unmatched. Germline V gene lookup returns CDR1 KGHSH and CDR2 LQKENI. The CDR3 DNA is TGTGCCAGCTCACCTTCCTCACAGGGGAAGAATCAGCCCCAGCATTTT. Encoded protein: CASSPSSQGKNQPQHF.

This clonotype was picked up many times. This rearrangement joins TRBV6-5 to TRBJ2-7; no clear D. Germline V lookup: CDR1 MNHEY, CDR2 SVGAGI. Trimming took 0 bases from V and 0 from J, leaving 9 bases between them. This CDR3 is 15 amino acids long. Written as DNA, the CDR3 is TGTGCCAGCAGTTACTCGTCGACGCACTCCTACGAGCAGTACTTC. It yields the protein CASSYSSTHSYEQYF.